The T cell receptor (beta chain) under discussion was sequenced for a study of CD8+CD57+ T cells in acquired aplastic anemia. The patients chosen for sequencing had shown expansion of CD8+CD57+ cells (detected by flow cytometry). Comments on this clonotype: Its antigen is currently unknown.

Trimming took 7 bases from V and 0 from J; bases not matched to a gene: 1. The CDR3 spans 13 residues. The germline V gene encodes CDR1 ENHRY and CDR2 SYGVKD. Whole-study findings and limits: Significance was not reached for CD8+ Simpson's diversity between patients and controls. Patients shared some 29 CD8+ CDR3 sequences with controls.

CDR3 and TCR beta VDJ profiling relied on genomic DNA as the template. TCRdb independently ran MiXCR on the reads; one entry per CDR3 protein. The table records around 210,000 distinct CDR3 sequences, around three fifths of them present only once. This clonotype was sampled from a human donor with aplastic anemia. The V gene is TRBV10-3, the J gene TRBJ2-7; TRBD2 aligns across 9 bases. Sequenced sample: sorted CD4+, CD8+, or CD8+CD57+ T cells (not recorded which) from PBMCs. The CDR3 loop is CAITSGDSYEQYF. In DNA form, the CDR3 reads TGTGCCATCACTAGCGGGGACTCCTACGAGCAGTACTTC.